The source of this TCR beta chain is a study of T cell repertoires in cytomegalovirus infection. Study results and caveats: What dominated the ex vivo response were HLA-C-restricted CMV-specific TCR beta clonotypes.

TCRdb re-called the reads through MiXCR, storing one row per CDR3 protein. The repertoire includes 450,000 to 650,000 distinct CDR3 sequences, about 39% of them detected once, and about 46% sits in the top ten. The germline V gene encodes CDR1 SEHNR and CDR2 FQNEAQ (reference sequence). The CDR3 is made up of 13 amino acids. The V gene lost 5 bases and the J gene lost 0 bases, with 8 bases spanning the gap. This clonotype was recorded a few times. Its specificity is not known. Sequencing was performed on cultured PBMCs, taken from culture after CMV antigen stimulation. The chain links TRBV7-9 to TRBJ2-7, with no clear D. This clonotype originated in a human donor in good health (CMV status not recorded). Some clones in this sample may be carry-over from other donors' samples. CDR3 amino acids: CASSGVASYEQYF. The CDR3, as DNA: TGTGCCAGCAGCGGGGTGGCCTCCTACGAGCAGTACTTC.